This T cell receptor (beta chain) comes out of a study of cytomegalovirus exposure and HLA in healthy donors. PCR employed 60 Vbeta and 13 Jbeta primers. Only in-frame clones appear in the TCRdb table, and some are missing; sequencing was by immunoSEQ multiplex PCR. The data hold around 140,000 clones, with roughly 71% observed a single time. General study findings and limits: The dataset shows that most TCR sequences were rare, while some public TCRs occurred in many donors.

This clone was counted a few times. The target antigen is unknown. The germline V gene has CDR1 MDHEN and CDR2 SYDVKM. V gave up 8 bases and J gave up 7 bases, with 14 bases separating them. This CDR3 contains 12 residues. The origin of this receptor is a woman aged 40 to 50 in good health and CMV-seronegative. The chain couples TRBV28 to TRBJ1-1, with TRBD1 as a possible D gene (6 bases). Specimen: PBMCs. For the CDR3, the DNA is TGTGCCAGCCTAACAGGGTGGGGTGAAGCTTTCTTT. The encoded protein is CASLTGWGEAFF.